One T cell receptor (beta chain) is described in this entry. The antigen it recognizes is unknown. The junction and the germline gene differ at one end; a read error may be behind it. According to the germline V gene (reference sequence), CDR1 reads SEHNR and CDR2 reads FQNEAQ. The CDR3, cysteine through phenylalanine, is 14 amino acids long. The CDR3 DNA has 42 bases and is translated from base 1. Donors were around 37 systemically healthy Caucasian individuals from Russia aged roughly 6 to 95 years. Ten milliliters of peripheral blood were drawn from each donor into EDTA-treated Vacutainer tubes. Ficoll-Paque density-gradient centrifugation was used to isolate PBMCs, with at least 6.5 million per sample. Trizol reagent was used to extract total RNA from the PBMCs, yielding at least 6 micrograms per sample. Naive CD45RAhigh/CD27high T cell percentages were measured by flow cytometry on a PBMC aliquot from every donor.

This sample was taken from a study of blood T cells in healthy people across ages (dated by TCRdb to the mid-2010s). About the investigation overall: In model experiments, roughly one uniquely barcoded TCR beta cDNA molecule per two T cells was captured by template switching. The study measured age-related changes in TCR beta repertoire diversity using deep sequencing normalized with unique cDNA molecular identifiers. Donors were grouped into four age groups: young (average 16 years), middle-aged (approximately 41), aged (62) and long-lived (around 80). To avoid experimental bias, donors of different ages were distributed randomly across sequencing lanes. The study analyzed two additional independent replicas of 1 million unique cDNA reads from the same blood draw for two donors, one aged 18 to 29 and one aged 80 or older. Paper-wide results and their limitations: Bulk unsorted PBMC profiling prevented conclusive comparison of naive and antigen-experienced compartments. The long-lived group showed more naive CD4+ T cells, fewer expanded clones and increased TCR diversity than the aged group, suggesting age selection. Estimates of total diversity from one million sequenced T cells were regarded as lower bounds and underestimates. As age increased, observed TCR beta diversity per million T cells dropped in a roughly linear way, and a significant reduction was already evident by age 40. The percentage of naive T cells measured by flow cytometry correlated strongly with observed TCR beta diversity. Donor CMV infection status was unknown, potentially confounding age-related changes in expanded clonotypes.

The library was built by means of 5' RACE. Sequencing took place on an Illumina HiSeq 2500. A second about 7 to 11 cycle PCR used a sample-barcoded 5' primer and a J-beta primer mix. A unique molecular identifier was introduced onto each TCR beta cDNA molecule by a template-switch 5' adaptor carrying 12 random nucleotides. At least 3 million CDR3-containing paired-end reads were obtained from each sample. First-strand cDNA was synthesized from all RNA with the Mint cDNA synthesis kit, primed by a TRBC-specific oligonucleotide. After uracil-DNA glycosylase treatment, a first 18-cycle PCR used universal primers M1SS and BC2_uni_R on all cDNA. In the original analysis: Each sample was normalized by randomly selecting 1 million high-quality reads, each carrying a distinct molecular identifier. Reads sharing molecular identifiers were discarded rather than binned into consensus sequences. CDR3 identification, clonotype clustering and error correction used MiTCR with a Q25 quality threshold and the strictest error-elimination algorithm. A nonparametric unseen species model using Euler transformation provided a lower-bound estimate of total TCR beta diversity. TCRdb handled the public reads itself, with Q25 trimming in fastp and clone calling in MiXCR, and kept productive beta chains. Records with the same CDR3 protein are collapsed into one entry carrying the most frequent genes and DNA. The V and J calls were not made by the authors but by TCRdb's processing. This sample gives over 500,000 distinct CDR3 sequences in total; about 50% of them show up just once. The ten largest clonotypes hold 13% of the sample.

The sequencing sample was made of blood. The chain is made from TRBV7-9 and TRBJ2-7, with 7 junctional bases fitting TRBD1. The source is a woman older than 75 in good health. The nucleotide sequence is given as TGTGCCTGCAGCTCGCGAAGACAGGGCTACGAGCAGTACTTC. This encodes CACSSRRQGYEQYF.